This T cell receptor beta chain is from a study of shared clonotypes between healthy human individuals. Study findings and constraints: Few donors restricted represented genetic and exposure-history diversity. Rarefaction analysis demonstrated incomplete sorted-subset sequencing notwithstanding large depth.

An approximately 210 ng quantity of DNA, 32,000 or so T cell genomes, went into the sorted-subset replicate PCRs. Sequenced by immunoSEQ multiplex PCR; TCRdb stores in-frame clones only, minus some. The table shows nearly 600,000 clones, with around 95% occurring only once. It was CD45RO-negative cells, positively selected for CCR7, that made up naive CD8 cells, with terminally differentiated effector memory CD45RA+ cells excluded. Free of recent acute infections or vaccinations, the donors were healthy HIV-negative adults. As for this clone: The target antigen is unknown.

The CDR3 contains 13 residues. Trimming pared 4 bases from V and 3 bases from J, leaving 7 bases between. Germline values: CDR1 SGHTA, CDR2 FQGNSA. The origin of this receptor is a woman aged 25 to 39 in good health. Sequencing input: naive CD8+ T cells sorted from blood. This rearrangement joins TRBV7-2 to TRBJ1-5; D call uncertain. The chain's CDR3 is CASSSYHNQPQHF. As DNA, the CDR3 is TGTGCCAGCAGCTCATACCACAATCAGCCCCAGCATTTT.